The rows below give T cell receptor beta chains drawn from one sample of a study of CD8+ T cells in alopecia areata. The repertoire was sequenced with immunoSEQ multiplex PCR; TCRdb's copy has only in-frame clones and lacks some. The table lists over 85,000 clones, about 70% of them singletons. Material: CD8+ T cells sorted from blood, obtained at week 44, from a patient treated with tofacitinib. The origin of the receptors is a human donor with alopecia areata. Each CDR3 is given with its conserved first and last residue. Fields, in order: J gene, clone size, V gene, CDR3 protein. Expanded clones get a size class; other rows say once, few or many, or leave the size out.

TRBJ1-1,NA,TRBV2,CASTPGWTEAFF
TRBJ2-3,NA,TRBV7-3,CASSPGGAADTQYF
TRBJ1-2,NA,TRBV5-1,CASSLTGDSYGYTF
TRBJ2-1,once,TRBV11-2,CASSLAYTNEQFF
TRBJ1-1,NA,TRBV11-3,CASSFGTANEAFF
TRBJ2-2,NA,TRBV29-1,CSVPLGSGELFF
TRBJ1-1,NA,TRBV27,CASSLGVRDSSTEAFF
TRBJ2-1,NA,TRBV7-6,CASSSSRGGSGNEQFF
TRBJ1-1,NA,TRBV7-6,CASSLNRGPNTEAFF
TRBJ2-7,NA,TRBV27,CATSGAGGIEQYF
TRBJ1-2,NA,TRBV5-1,CASSESAYGYTF
TRBJ1-1,NA,TRBV7-9,CASSPQGNTEAFF
TRBJ2-5,NA,TRBV11-2,CASSFRGRGVQETQYF
TRBJ2-7,NA,TRBV19,CASNQGAEQYF
TRBJ2-3,NA,TRBV4-3,CASSQVKADTQYF
TRBJ2-7,NA,TRBV29-1,CSVGPSTNSYEQYF
TRBJ2-7,few,TRBV13,CASSLERGNSYEQYF
TRBJ2-7,NA,TRBV5-6,CASSLGDRVYEQYF
TRBJ2-7,NA,TRBV4-1,CASSPLSGKRRHEQYF
TRBJ2-7,NA,TRBV14,CASSQEEWGYEQYF
TRBJ1-1,NA,TRBV5-6,CASSQQGSEAFF
TRBJ2-7,few,TRBV21-1,CASSKATGSYEQYF
TRBJ1-1,NA,TRBV19,CASSPNRGTEAFF
TRBJ2-5,NA,TRBV11-3,CASSPGGERQETQYF
TRBJ2-2,NA,TRBV30,CAWSLTGNTGELFF
TRBJ2-3,NA,TRBV27,CASSLSDSADTQYF
TRBJ2-5,NA,TRBV6-1,CASGLKQETQYF
TRBJ2-5,NA,TRBV7-9,CAGGAAQETQYF
TRBJ2-3,few,TRBV2,CAALTIGAGTMFTDTQYF
TRBJ2-2,NA,TRBV19,CASSVAGELFF
TRBJ2-2,NA,TRBV11-3,CASSLRGRAGELFF
TRBJ1-2,NA,TRBV27,CASSLSHSGSNYGYTF
TRBJ1-2,few,TRBV23-1,CASSPDYTVHNYGYTF
TRBJ2-3,NA,TRBV5-1,CASSQLAGGRSDTQYF
TRBJ1-1,NA,TRBV20-1,CSASRGLEAFF
TRBJ2-2,NA,TRBV27,CASSLYAGPGTGELFF
TRBJ2-3,NA,TRBV5-6,CASSLLTDTDTQYF
TRBJ2-1,NA,TRBV29-1,CSVDRRTGRYEQFF
TRBJ2-7,NA,TRBV27,CASGRGGTFIEQYF
TRBJ1-2,once,TRBV27,CASSFGSNYGYTF
TRBJ1-2,NA,TRBV18,CASSLKQEDSYGYTF
TRBJ1-3,NA,TRBV9,CASSVGNTIYF
TRBJ1-6,NA,TRBV4-3,CASSQESQFNSPLHF
TRBJ2-1,NA,TRBV9,CASSVEFSGYNEQFF
TRBJ2-1,few,TRBV2,CASSDAAGSYEQFF
TRBJ2-7,NA,TRBV5-6,CASSLDRDSYEQYF
TRBJ2-5,few,TRBV9,CASSVARGRQETQYF
TRBJ1-1,NA,TRBV19,CATRRGNTEAFF
TRBJ1-2,few,TRBV2,CASSERDRGDYGYTF
TRBJ2-7,NA,TRBV15,CATSRDGAQTYEQYF
TRBJ2-5,few,TRBV7-2,CASSLFRGKETQYF